One and the same sample provided the 3 T cell receptor beta chains below, sequenced in a study of T cells in Graves' hyperthyroidism and ophthalmopathy. Template material for amplifying TCR beta CDR3 regions consisted of RNA transcripts. HTBI primers were employed in a first-round RT-PCR of the TCR CDR3. TCRdb passed the multiplex PCR reads through MiXCR, listing each CDR3 protein once. This table has fewer than 350,000 distinct CDR3 sequences, approximately 14% appearing once. The sample was blood. These receptors were collected from a woman between 35 and 50 years old with Graves' hyperthyroidism.

Within the sample, this clonotype is medium-sized. V usage is TRBV14 and J usage is TRBJ1-2; tentative D call: TRBD1 (6 bases). Germline V gene data show CDR1 as SGHDN and CDR2 as FVKESK. The CDR3 has 15 residues. V lost 0 bases and J 4 bases, leaving 12 bases between the germline ends. This CDR3 is CASSQDWGQGYGYTF. CDR3 bases: TGTGCCAGCAGCCAAGATTGGGGGCAGGGCTATGGCTACACCTTC.

This clonotype came up many times. The J gene is TRBJ1-6, the V gene TRBV12-3 or TRBV12-4, with a possible D match to TRBD1 (6 bases). V gave up 6 bases and J gave up 8 bases, with 17 bases separating them. The CDR3 totals 15 residues. The CDR3 DNA is TGTGCCAGCAGCCCAGACAGGCGCCGGGATTCACCCCTCCACTTT. Its translation: CASSPDRRRDSPLHF.

This clonotype was observed at least ten times. This chain joins TRBV7-9 and TRBJ1-1, with D possibly matching TRBD1 (6 bases). Germline-derived CDR1 and CDR2 are SEHNR and FQNEAQ (reference sequence). The V gene lost 5 bases and the J gene lost 5 bases, with 12 bases spanning the gap. This CDR3 region has 13 residues. CDR3 amino acids: CASSPLGTTEAFF. The CDR3 nucleotides read TGTGCCAGCAGCCCCCTCGGGACAACTGAAGCTTTCTTT. Combining the CDR3 with reference TRBV7-9 and TRBJ1-1 gives the whole variable domain DTGVSQNPRHKITKRGQNVTFRCDPISEHNRLYWYRQTLGQGPEFLTYFQNEAQLEKSRLLSDRFSAERPKGSFSTLEIQRTEQGDSAMYLCASSPLGTTEAFFGQGTRLTVV.